The sequence of this TCR beta chain was determined in a study of blood T cell repertoires in COVID-19. Study summary: Sites in the United States, Italy and Spain provided acute and convalescent COVID-19 samples. Sources were T cells, B-cell-depleted T cells, or PBMCs; the material itself was cDNA or gDNA.

In germline, CDR1 is MDHEN, CDR2 SYDVKM. The V gene end was trimmed by 6 bases and the J gene end by 4 bases; junction bases not matched to a gene: 11. The CDR3 is 17 amino acids. Under the authors' procedure: Reference gene primer amplification gave estimated nucleated cell counts. Some clones are missing from TCRdb's copy, which holds only in-frame ones; the method was immunoSEQ multiplex PCR. For V, J and clone size, that table is used; D and trimming come from the DNA. The table shows approximately 150,000 clones, with 80% to 90% occurring only once. Sequenced input: peripheral blood. This TCR came from a man aged 50 to 59 with active or convalescent COVID-19. The V and J genes are TRBV28 and TRBJ2-2, with TRBD2 matching 10 bases. The CDR3 bases are TGTGCCAGCAGCCCTCCCTCTAGCGGGAGTTTCACCGGGGAGCTGTTTTTT. It translates to CASSPPSSGSFTGELFF.